These 24 T cell receptor beta chains were sequenced from one sample in a study of T cell repertoires in cytomegalovirus infection (dated by TCRdb to between 2019 and 2020). TCRdb lists the instrument as Illumina HiSeq 1500. TCRdb applied fastp at Q25 and MiXCR to the public reads, then kept only in-frame beta chains. CDR3 protein duplicates are merged, each entry listing the most common genes and DNA. This sample is represented by approximately 910,000 distinct CDR3 sequences; around 30% of them were singletons. The ten largest clones capture over 12% of the sample. The label giving this sample's treatment or condition can be read as: in vitro stimulation with specific CMV peptide epitopes to enrich CMV-specific T cells. The antigens these receptors bind are not known. Specimen: cultured CD8+ T cells from PBMCs, collected from culture after CMV antigen stimulation. The receptors derive from a human donor in good health (CMV status not recorded). Some clones in this sample may be carry-over from other donors' samples.

This clonotype was seen only a few times. The rearrangement links TRBV4-1 to TRBJ2-1; tentative D call: TRBD1 (6 bases). V lost 4 bases, J lost 4 bases, and 17 bases lay in between. Germline V gives CDR1 MGHRA, CDR2 YSYEKL. The length of the CDR3 is 16 residues. CDR3 sequence: CASSRQFTGQYNEQFF. The CDR3 nucleotides read TGCGCCAGCAGCCGTCAATTCACAGGGCAATACAATGAGCAGTTCTTC.

This clonotype was seen a handful of times. V and J are TRBV6-2 or TRBV6-3 and TRBJ2-5; maybe TRBD1 (6 bases). Per the germline V gene, CDR1 is MNHEY and CDR2 is SVGEGT. Trimming stripped 2 bases from V and 4 bases from J, with 11 bases between. CDR3 length: 14 amino acids. DNA of the CDR3: TGTGCCAGCAGTTACCCAATACAGGGAGAGACCCAGTACTTC. Protein: CASSYPIQGETQYF.

Worth noting for this clonotype: At one of its ends the junction is not consistent with the germline gene, which may arise from a read error. The chain employs TRBV7-7 and TRBJ1-3, with D tentatively TRBD1 (6 bases). Germline CDR1 and CDR2: SSHAT and FNYEAQ (reference sequence). The CDR3 length is 15 residues. Here the CDR3 DNA reads TGTGCTAGCAGCCCACTAGGGGGTTCTGGAAACACCATATATTTT. Its translation is CASSPLGGSGNTIYF.

This clonotype was counted ten times or more. V and J are TRBV6-5 and TRBJ1-5; tentative D call: TRBD1 (6 bases). The CDR3 loop spans 15 amino acids. Trimming stripped 2 bases from V and 2 bases from J, with 10 bases between. The germline CDR1 and CDR2 sequences are MNHEY and SVGAGI. CDR3 bases: TGTGCCAGCAGTTACGGGCCAGGGGGCAATCAGCCCCAGCATTTT. This translates into CASSYGPGGNQPQHF.

The chain joins TRBV19 to TRBJ2-4; D is perhaps TRBD1 (6 bases). The CDR3 is 14 amino acids. Trimming pared 6 bases from V and 5 bases from J, leaving 14 bases between. The germline CDR1 and CDR2 sequences are LNHDA and SQIVND (reference sequence). The CDR3 loop is CASRLDSPQNIQYF. CDR3 sequence (DNA): TGTGCCAGTAGATTGGACAGCCCCCAAAACATTCAGTACTTC. Full variable domain (outside the CDR3, taken from reference TRBV19 and TRBJ2-4): DGGITQSPKYLFRKEGQNVTLSCEQNLNHDAMYWYRQDPGQGLRLIYYSQIVNDFQKGDIAEGYSVSREKKESFPLTVTSAQKNPTAFYLCASRLDSPQNIQYFGAGTRLSVL.

The chain joins TRBV6-2 or TRBV6-3 to TRBJ2-2, with 8 bases matching TRBD1. CDR3 length: 16 residues. After removal of 4 bases from V and 3 bases from J, the junction contained 7 bases not matched to a gene. CDR1 is MNHEY, CDR2 SVGEGT, per germline. The CDR3 nucleotides read TGTGCCAGCAGTTTCGACAGGGGAAGGGACACCGGGGAGCTGTTTTTT. Protein product: CASSFDRGRDTGELFF.

This clonotype was detected a few times. CDR3 sequence (DNA): TGTGCCAGCAGCACAACAGGGTCCGTCGTGGAGACCCAGTACTTC. This translates into CASSTTGSVVETQYF. The chain combines TRBV5-5 with TRBJ2-5; the D gene is possibly TRBD1 (6 bases). The CDR3 has 15 residues. V lost 4 bases, J lost 5 bases, and 18 bases lay in between. Germline V lookup: CDR1 SGHKS, CDR2 YYEKEE (reference sequence).

The gene calls are TRBV27 and TRBJ2-7, with 7 bases aligning to TRBD2. The CDR3 has 14 amino acids. After removal of 6 bases from V and 7 bases from J, the junction contained 12 bases not matched to a gene. CDR1 is MNHEY and CDR2 is SMNVEV in the germline V gene (reference sequence). Here the CDR3 DNA reads TGTGCCAGCAGCCGACTCGGGACTACTCGGGAGCAGTACGTC. Translated: CASSRLGTTREQYV.

The CDR3 coding sequence is TGCAGCGTTGAAGATCTTTGGGGAGCGGGGGGACTGCAAGAGACCCAGTACTTC. Translation gives CSVEDLWGAGGLQETQYF. The V and J genes are TRBV29-1 and TRBJ2-5, with 9 bases fitting TRBD2. V was pared by 0 bases and J by 2 bases, with 13 bases of the junction left unmatched. The V gene's germline CDR1 is SQVTM and CDR2 ANQGSEA. The CDR3 has 18 amino acids.

This clonotype was recorded a few times. V gene TRBV6-2 or TRBV6-3 combines with J gene TRBJ1-1; D gene ambiguous. This CDR3 has 13 residues. The germline V gene encodes CDR1 MNHEY and CDR2 SVGEGT. V lost 11 bases and J lost 4, with 17 bases in between. CDR3 in DNA: TGTGCCGGAAGGAGGGATTGGGCCACTGAAGCTTTCTTT. It is translated as CAGRRDWATEAFF.

This clonotype was detected a few times. The V gene is TRBV19, the J gene TRBJ1-6; 11 bases fit TRBD1. The trim removed 4 bases at V and 4 bases at J, leaving 3 bases unmatched. The CDR3 spans 16 residues. Germline V gene sequence: CDR1 LNHDA, CDR2 SQIVND (reference sequence). For the CDR3, the DNA is TGTGCCAGTAGTACGCGGGACAGGGGGTATAATTCACCCCTCCACTTT. It codes for CASSTRDRGYNSPLHF.

The rearrangement uses TRBV6-5 and TRBJ2-1, with D possibly being TRBD2 (6 bases). The ends were cut back, 2 bases at V and 6 bases at J, with 20 bases in the middle. This CDR3 has 17 amino acids. Germline CDR1 reads MNHEY; CDR2 reads SVGAGI. The CDR3 nucleotides read TGTGCCAGCAGTTACGCTCGGGGGAGCCGTCCTGGCAATGAGCAGTTCTTC. The encoded protein is CASSYARGSRPGNEQFF.

The sample holds a few counts of this clonotype. The chain is built from TRBV7-2 and TRBJ2-5; D may correspond to TRBD1 or TRBD2 (5 bases each). In germline, CDR1 is SGHTA, CDR2 FQGNSA. CDR3 length: 15 amino acids. The V end was cut by 1 base, the J end by 5 bases, with 14 bases between. The CDR3 DNA reads TGTGCCAGCAGCTTAGGAGTAATCAGGGAGGAGACCCAGTACTTC. Translated: CASSLGVIREETQYF.

Regarding this clonotype: One base away lies a much larger clone, so this may be a sequencing read error. V usage is TRBV7-6 and J usage is TRBJ2-1, with no clear D. CDR1 is SGHVS, CDR2 FNYEAQ, per germline. This CDR3 spans 14 amino acids. The V end was cut by 1 base, the J end by 9 bases, with 13 bases between. CDR3 sequence: CASSLGGRSIEQFF. The CDR3 DNA is TGTGCCAGCAGCTTAGGAGGCAGGTCCATTGAGCAGTTCTTC.

The gene calls are TRBV11-3 and TRBJ2-7; D unclear. CDR1 SGHNT and CDR2 YENEEA come from the germline V gene. This CDR3 has 8 residues. The CDR3 region has the DNA TGTGCCAGAAGCTCATTCTACGTC. This gives the protein CARSSFYV.

This clonotype appeared many times. The rearrangement links TRBV7-6 to TRBJ2-1; 8 nucleotides line up with TRBD1. Germline V gene data show CDR1 as SGHVS and CDR2 as FNYEAQ. V gave up 3 bases and J gave up 3 bases; unmatched junction bases: 7. The CDR3 loop spans 16 amino acids. The CDR3 region has the DNA TGTGCCAGCAGCTTCGGACAGGGAACCTTCTACAATGAGCAGTTCTTC. Its protein product is CASSFGQGTFYNEQFF.

The chain joins TRBV13 to TRBJ1-1, with D maybe TRBD1 (6 bases). CDR3 size: 13 residues. V dropped 4 bases and J dropped 8 bases, with 14 bases sitting between them. Germline V gene data show CDR1 as PRHDT and CDR2 as FYEKMQ (reference sequence). The DNA for the CDR3 is TGTGCCAGCAGCTACCCTTCGGGGGCGGAAGCTTTCTTT. Translated, it gives CASSYPSGAEAFF.

This clonotype was detected a few times. The J gene is TRBJ2-2, the V gene TRBV5-1; TRBD2 agrees at 10 bases. V lost 4 bases and J lost 0; bases outside the gene matches: 6. Per the germline V gene, CDR1 is SGHRS and CDR2 is YFSETQ. The CDR3 extends over 17 amino acids. CDR3 sequence reads: CASSLDLAGANTGELFF. Here the CDR3 DNA reads TGCGCCAGCAGCCTGGATCTAGCGGGGGCGAACACCGGGGAGCTGTTTTTT.

The chain uses TRBV6-5 and TRBJ1-1, with 8 bases aligning to TRBD1. Trimming took 3 bases from V and 7 from J; bases not matched to a gene: 10. This CDR3 comprises 15 residues. CDR1 is MNHEY and CDR2 is SVGAGI in the germline V gene. In nucleotides, the CDR3 is TGTGCCAGCAGTTATCCGGGACAGGAGAGAGTTGAAGCTTTCTTT. Translated: CASSYPGQERVEAFF.

The chain uses TRBV19 and TRBJ1-1; D is uncertain. Looked up from germline, CDR1 is LNHDA and CDR2 is SQIVND (reference sequence). The CDR3 loop spans 13 amino acids. Trimming stripped 0 bases from V and 4 bases from J, with 6 bases between. DNA for the CDR3: TGTGCCAGTAGTATAGAAGTGGCCACTGAAGCTTTCTTT. Translation: CASSIEVATEAFF.

The CDR3 nucleotides are TGTGCCAGCAGCTTAGGCATGCTAGCGGATAAAAACATTCAGTACTTC. As protein: CASSLGMLADKNIQYF. The rearrangement joins TRBV13 to TRBJ2-4; TRBD2 matches at 7 bases. V lost 0 bases to trimming and J lost 4 bases; unmatched junction nucleotides: 6. CDR1 and CDR2 from the germline V gene are PRHDT and FYEKMQ (reference sequence). The CDR3 contains 16 residues.

This clonotype has a count of ten or more. The CDR3 DNA sequence: TGTGCCAGCCTTGGACAGGCGGAGAGGAGCACAGATACGCAGTATTTT. Amino acid sequence: CASLGQAERSTDTQYF. The chain carries TRBV7-9 and TRBJ2-3; 7 nucleotides agree with TRBD1. CDR3 length equals 16 residues. Germline-derived CDR1 and CDR2 are SEHNR and FQNEAQ (reference sequence). The trim removed 8 bases at V and 0 bases at J, leaving 11 bases unmatched.

This clonotype was seen only a few times. The V and J genes are TRBV2 and TRBJ2-6; D gene ambiguous. V was pared by 11 bases and J by 0 bases, with 20 bases between. CDR3 length: 17 amino acids. Germline CDR1 is SNHLY and CDR2 is FYNNEI. As DNA, the CDR3 is TGTGCCGTCGTCGGTAGGGTGGACCGCTCTGGGGCCAACGTCCTGACTTTC. Residues: CAVVGRVDRSGANVLTF.

This clonotype was recorded a few times. CDR3 residues: CATSDRGPANTGELFF. As DNA, the CDR3 is TGTGCCACCAGTGATAGGGGACCGGCGAACACCGGGGAGCTGTTTTTT. V usage is TRBV24-1 and J usage is TRBJ2-2; perhaps D is TRBD1 or TRBD2 (5 bases each). Deletions cut 3 bases from V and 0 bases from J, with 10 bases between. The CDR3 totals 16 residues. From germline, CDR1 is KGHDR and CDR2 SFDVKD.